This section outlines one TCR beta chain sequence together with its context. The V end lost 4 bases, the J end lost 3 bases, and 15 bases lay between the germline ends. The CDR3 is 14 amino acids. Germline lookup yields CDR1 GTSNPN and CDR2 SVGIG (reference sequence). This specimen belongs to a study of beta chain features in type 1 diabetes. Expressed TCRB transcripts were sequenced because the entire RNA isolate underwent reverse transcription. Sequencing was performed with immunoSEQ multiplex PCR; in TCRdb, only in-frame clones are kept and a portion is missing. The sample records under 400,000 clones, about 20% being singletons.

The V call is TRBV30, the J call TRBJ1-1, with D perhaps matching TRBD1 (5 bases). Sample: naive CD4+ T cells from blood. This clonotype was sampled from a woman in her late teens or twenties in good health. CDR3 DNA: TGTGCCTGGACCTCACAGGTGAGCTACACTGAAGCTTTCTTT. Protein sequence: CAWTSQVSYTEAFF.